The clone carrying this T cell receptor beta chain is a singleton in its sample. Its specificity is not known. This sample stems from a study of cytomegalovirus exposure and HLA in healthy donors. Use of 60 Vbeta and 13 Jbeta primers characterized the PCR. TCRdb's copy holds only in-frame clones and misses some; the assay was immunoSEQ multiplex PCR. This sample carries some 160,000 clones, 65% to 85% of them seen once, and the ten largest clones take around 2.5%. In germline, CDR1 is MDHEN, CDR2 SYDVKM. The ends lost 1 base at V and 0 bases at J; junction bases unmatched: 12. CDR3 length: 21 residues. Study-level findings and limits: Confirmation in vitro established that three CMV-associated chains were specific for CMV antigens. The Asian-associated ancestry cluster reportedly had fewer N-insertions than the approximately 630-donor mean in a later analysis.

The sample was PBMCs. This chain links TRBV28 with TRBJ2-1, with 13 positions matching TRBD2. The receptor comes from a man in his fifties or sixties in good health and CMV-seronegative. This CDR3 reads CASSLSPGLAGSRGSYNEQFF. CDR3 sequence (DNA): TGTGCCAGCAGTTTATCCCCGGGACTAGCGGGGTCCAGGGGCTCCTACAATGAGCAGTTCTTC. Full variable domain (missing parts from reference TRBV28 and TRBJ2-1): DVKVTQSSRYLVKRTGEKVFLECVQDMDHENMFWYRQDPGLGLRLIYFSYDVKMKEKGDIPEGYSVSREKKERFSLILESASTNQTSMYLCASSLSPGLAGSRGSYNEQFFGPGTRLTVL.